The present T cell receptor beta chain was sequenced within a study of cytomegalovirus exposure and HLA in healthy donors. CDR1 and CDR2 from the germline V gene are PRHDT and FYEKMQ (reference sequence). The CDR3 runs to 15 residues. The V end lost 5 bases, the J end lost 6 bases, and 16 bases lay between the germline ends. The PCR made use of 60 Vbeta and 13 Jbeta primers. Measured with immunoSEQ multiplex PCR; TCRdb has only the in-frame clones, and not every one. In the table there are some 130,000 clones, approximately 80% of which are singletons. Study-wide results and limits: Evidence from a later analysis indicated that most CMV-associated TCR beta chains looked HLA-restricted. As a later analysis showed, several of the most significant clusters appeared to be linked to common viral pathogens. Among the sequence variants, a highly shared cluster was likely an artifact of sequencing.

For this clone: Its antigen is undetermined.

What was sequenced was PBMCs. The chain couples TRBV13 to TRBJ1-4; D might be TRBD1 (6 bases). The receptor's source is a man aged 50-60 years in good health and CMV-seronegative. This CDR3 reads CASSKQQGGHEKLFF. DNA of the CDR3: TGTGCCAGCAGCAAACAACAGGGTGGACATGAAAAACTGTTTTTT.